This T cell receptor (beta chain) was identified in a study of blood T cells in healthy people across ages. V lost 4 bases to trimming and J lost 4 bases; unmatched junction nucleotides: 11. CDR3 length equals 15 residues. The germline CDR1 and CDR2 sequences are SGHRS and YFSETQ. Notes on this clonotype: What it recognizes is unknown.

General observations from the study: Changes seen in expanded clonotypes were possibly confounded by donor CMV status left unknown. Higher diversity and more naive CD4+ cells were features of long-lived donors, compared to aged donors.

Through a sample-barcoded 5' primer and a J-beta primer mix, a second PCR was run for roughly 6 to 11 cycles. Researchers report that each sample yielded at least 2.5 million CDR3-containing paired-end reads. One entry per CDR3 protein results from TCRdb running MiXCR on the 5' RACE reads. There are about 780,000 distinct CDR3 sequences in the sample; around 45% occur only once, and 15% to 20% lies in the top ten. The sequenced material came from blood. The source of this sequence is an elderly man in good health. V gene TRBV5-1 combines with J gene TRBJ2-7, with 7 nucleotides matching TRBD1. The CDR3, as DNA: TGCGCCAGCAGCCCACTACAGGGGTCTATGTACGAGCAGTACTTC. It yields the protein CASSPLQGSMYEQYF.